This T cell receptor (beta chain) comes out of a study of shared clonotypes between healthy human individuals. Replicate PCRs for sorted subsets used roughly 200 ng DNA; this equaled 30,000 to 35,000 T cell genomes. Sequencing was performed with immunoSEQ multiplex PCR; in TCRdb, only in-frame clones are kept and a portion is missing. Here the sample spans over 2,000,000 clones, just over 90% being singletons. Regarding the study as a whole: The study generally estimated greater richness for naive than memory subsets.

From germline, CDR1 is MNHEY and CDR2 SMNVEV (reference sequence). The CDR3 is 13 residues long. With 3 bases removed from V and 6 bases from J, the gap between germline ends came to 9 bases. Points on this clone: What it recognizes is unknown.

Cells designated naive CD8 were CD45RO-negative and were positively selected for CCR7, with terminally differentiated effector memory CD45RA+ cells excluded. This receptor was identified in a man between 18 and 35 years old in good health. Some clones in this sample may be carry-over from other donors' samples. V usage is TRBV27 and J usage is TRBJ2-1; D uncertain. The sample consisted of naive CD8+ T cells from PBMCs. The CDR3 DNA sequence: TGTGCCAGCAGTTTGGGGTCACCCAATGAGCAGTTCTTC. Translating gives CASSLGSPNEQFF.